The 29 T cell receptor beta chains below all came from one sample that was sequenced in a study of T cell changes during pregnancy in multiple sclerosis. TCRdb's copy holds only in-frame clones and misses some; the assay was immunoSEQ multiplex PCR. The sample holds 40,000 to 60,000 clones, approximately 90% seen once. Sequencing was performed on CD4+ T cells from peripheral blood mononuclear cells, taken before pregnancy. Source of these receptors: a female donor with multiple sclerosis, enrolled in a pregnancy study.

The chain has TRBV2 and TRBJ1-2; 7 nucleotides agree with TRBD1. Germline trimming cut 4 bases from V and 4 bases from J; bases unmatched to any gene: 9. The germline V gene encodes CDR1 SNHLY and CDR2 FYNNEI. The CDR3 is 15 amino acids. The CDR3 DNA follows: TGTGCCAGCAGTGTACAGGGGTCTACGAGCTATGGCTACACCTTC. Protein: CASSVQGSTSYGYTF.

DNA of the CDR3: TGTGCCAGCAGCCCTCCACAGGGCTACGAGCAGTACTTC. Encoded protein: CASSPPQGYEQYF. The J gene is TRBJ2-5, the V gene TRBV6-6; perhaps TRBD1 as D (6 bases). The J call may be faulty, since TRBJ2-7 better matches the DNA end. CDR1 and CDR2 (germline): MNHNY, SVGAGI (reference sequence). This CDR3 region has 13 residues.

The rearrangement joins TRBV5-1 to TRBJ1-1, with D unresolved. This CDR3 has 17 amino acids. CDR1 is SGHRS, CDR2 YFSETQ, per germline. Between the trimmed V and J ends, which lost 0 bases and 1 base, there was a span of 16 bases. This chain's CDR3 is CASSLAKGGYGNTEAFF. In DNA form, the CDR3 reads TGCGCCAGCAGCTTGGCCAAGGGAGGGTATGGGAACACTGAAGCTTTCTTT.

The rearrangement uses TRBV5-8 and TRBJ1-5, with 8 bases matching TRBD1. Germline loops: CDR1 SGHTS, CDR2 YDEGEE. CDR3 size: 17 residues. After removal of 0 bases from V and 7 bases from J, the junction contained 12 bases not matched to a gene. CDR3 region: CASSLGQGSPLRQPQHF. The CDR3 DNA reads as TGTGCCAGCAGCTTGGGACAGGGGTCTCCCCTAAGACAGCCCCAGCATTTT.

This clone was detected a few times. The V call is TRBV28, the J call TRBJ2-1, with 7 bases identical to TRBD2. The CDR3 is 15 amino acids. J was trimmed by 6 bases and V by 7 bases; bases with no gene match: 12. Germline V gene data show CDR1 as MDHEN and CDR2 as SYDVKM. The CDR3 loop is CASTLMGGSGNEQFF. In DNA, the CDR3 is TGTGCCAGCACCCTTATGGGAGGGTCTGGCAATGAGCAGTTCTTC.

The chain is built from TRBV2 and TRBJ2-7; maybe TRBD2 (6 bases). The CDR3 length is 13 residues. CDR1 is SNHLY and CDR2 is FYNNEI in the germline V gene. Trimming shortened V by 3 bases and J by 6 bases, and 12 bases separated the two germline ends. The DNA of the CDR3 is TGTGCCAGCAGTGAGGCGTCCGGGGGCGAGCAGTACTTC. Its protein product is CASSEASGGEQYF.

The CDR3 spells CASSQDAGGNGYTF. The CDR3 bases are TGCGCCAGCAGCCAAGACGCGGGGGGCAATGGCTACACCTTC. V gene TRBV4-3 combines with J gene TRBJ1-2, with a possible D match to TRBD1 (6 bases). Looked up from germline, CDR1 is LGHNA and CDR2 is YSLEER. V shed 0 bases and J shed 6 bases, with 11 bases lying between them. This CDR3 has 14 residues.

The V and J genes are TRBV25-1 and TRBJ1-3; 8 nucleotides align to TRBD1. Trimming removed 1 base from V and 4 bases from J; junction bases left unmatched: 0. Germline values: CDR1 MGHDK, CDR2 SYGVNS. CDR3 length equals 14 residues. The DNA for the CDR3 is TGTGCCAGCAGTGAATCAGGGGGCGGAAACACCATATATTTT. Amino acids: CASSESGGGNTIYF.

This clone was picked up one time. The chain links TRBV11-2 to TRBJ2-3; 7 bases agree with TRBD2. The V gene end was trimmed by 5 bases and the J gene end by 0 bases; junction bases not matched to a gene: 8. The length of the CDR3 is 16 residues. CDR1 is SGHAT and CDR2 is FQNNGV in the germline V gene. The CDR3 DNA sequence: TGTGCCAGCAGCCAAATGGGCGGGGGAAGCACAGATACGCAGTATTTT. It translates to CASSQMGGGSTDTQYF.

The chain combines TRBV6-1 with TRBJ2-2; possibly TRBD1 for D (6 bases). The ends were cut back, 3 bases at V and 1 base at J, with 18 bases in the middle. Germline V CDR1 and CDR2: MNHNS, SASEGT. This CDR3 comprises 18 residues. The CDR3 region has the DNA TGTGCCAGCAGTGAGCGGTTTTCTGGGGGCGGGAACACCGGGGAGCTGTTTTTT. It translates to CASSERFSGGGNTGELFF.

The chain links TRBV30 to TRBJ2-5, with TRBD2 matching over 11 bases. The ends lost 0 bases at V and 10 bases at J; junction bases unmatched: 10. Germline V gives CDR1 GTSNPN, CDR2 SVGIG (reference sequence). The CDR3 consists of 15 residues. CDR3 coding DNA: TGTGCCTGGAGTGTAAGACTAGCGGGAATTAAGGGCCAGTACTTC. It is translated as CAWSVRLAGIKGQYF.

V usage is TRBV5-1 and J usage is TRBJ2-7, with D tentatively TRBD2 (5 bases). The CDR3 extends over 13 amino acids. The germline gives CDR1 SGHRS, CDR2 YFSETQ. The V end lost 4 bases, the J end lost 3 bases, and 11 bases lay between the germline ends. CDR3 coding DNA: TGCGCCAGCAGCCTCGGACTGGTCTACGAGCAGTACTTC. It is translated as CASSLGLVYEQYF. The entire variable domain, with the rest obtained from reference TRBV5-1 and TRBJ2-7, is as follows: KAGVTQTPRYLIKTRGQQVTLSCSPISGHRSVSWYQQTPGQGLQFLFEYFSETQRNKGNFPGRFSGRQFSNSRSEMNVSTLELGDSALYLCASSLGLVYEQYFGPGTRLTVT.

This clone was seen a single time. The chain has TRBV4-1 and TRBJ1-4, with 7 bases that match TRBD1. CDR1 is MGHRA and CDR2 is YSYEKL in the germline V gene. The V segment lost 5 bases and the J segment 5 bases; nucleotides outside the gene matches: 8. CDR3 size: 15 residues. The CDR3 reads CASSTPGQPNEKLFF. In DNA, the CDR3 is TGCGCCAGCAGCACTCCGGGACAGCCGAATGAAAAACTGTTTTTT.

The CDR3 bases are TGTGCCAGCAGTTTCGCCGGGACAAAAATCTACGAGCAGTACTTC. It codes for CASSFAGTKIYEQYF. The V and J genes are TRBV27 and TRBJ2-7; D may be TRBD1 (6 bases). Between the trimmed V and J ends, which lost 3 bases and 3 bases, there was a span of 15 bases. The CDR3 length is 15 residues. CDR1 MNHEY and CDR2 SMNVEV come from the germline V gene (reference sequence).

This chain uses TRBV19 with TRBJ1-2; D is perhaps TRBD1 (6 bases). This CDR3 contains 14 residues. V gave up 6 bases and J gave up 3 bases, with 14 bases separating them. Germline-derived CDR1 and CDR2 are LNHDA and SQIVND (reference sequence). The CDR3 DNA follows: TGTGCCAGTAGGCGACAGGCCAGGGACTATGGCTACACCTTC. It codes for CASRRQARDYGYTF.

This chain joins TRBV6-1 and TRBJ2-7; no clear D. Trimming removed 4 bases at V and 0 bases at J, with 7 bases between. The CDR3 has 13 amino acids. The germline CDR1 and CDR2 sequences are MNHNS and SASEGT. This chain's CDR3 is CASSVELSYEQYF. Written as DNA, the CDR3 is TGTGCCAGCAGTGTAGAACTCTCCTACGAGCAGTACTTC.

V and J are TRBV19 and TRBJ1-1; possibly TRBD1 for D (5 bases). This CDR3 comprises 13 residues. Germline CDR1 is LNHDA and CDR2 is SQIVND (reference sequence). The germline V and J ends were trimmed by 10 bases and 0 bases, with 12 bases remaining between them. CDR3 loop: CATRTGVNTEAFF. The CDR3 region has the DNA TGTGCCACTCGAACAGGAGTGAACACTGAAGCTTTCTTT.

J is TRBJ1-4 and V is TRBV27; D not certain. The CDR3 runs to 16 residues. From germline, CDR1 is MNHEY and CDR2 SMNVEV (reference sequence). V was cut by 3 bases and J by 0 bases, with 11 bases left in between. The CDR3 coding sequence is TGTGCCAGCAGTTTCACAGCTCTCGCAACTAATGAAAAACTGTTTTTT. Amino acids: CASSFTALATNEKLFF.

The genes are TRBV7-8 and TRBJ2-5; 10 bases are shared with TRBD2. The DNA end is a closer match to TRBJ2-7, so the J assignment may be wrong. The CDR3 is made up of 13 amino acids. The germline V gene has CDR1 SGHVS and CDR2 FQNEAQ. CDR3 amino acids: CASSSIAGGEQYF. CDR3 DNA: TGTGCCAGCAGCTCTATAGCGGGAGGCGAGCAGTACTTC.

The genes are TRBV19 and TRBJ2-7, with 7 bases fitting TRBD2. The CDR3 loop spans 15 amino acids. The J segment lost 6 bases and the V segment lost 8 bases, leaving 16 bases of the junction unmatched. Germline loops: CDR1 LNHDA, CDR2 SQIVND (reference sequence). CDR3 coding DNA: TGTGCCAGTCGGAACACCGGACTAGTTCTGGGCGAGCAGTACTTC. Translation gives CASRNTGLVLGEQYF.

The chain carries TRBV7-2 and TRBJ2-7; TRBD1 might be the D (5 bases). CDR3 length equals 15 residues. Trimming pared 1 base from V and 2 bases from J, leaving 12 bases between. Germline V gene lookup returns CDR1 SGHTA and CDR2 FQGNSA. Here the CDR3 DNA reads TGTGCCAGCAGCTTAGGTTCAGGGTCCCCCTACGAGCAGTACTTC. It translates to CASSLGSGSPYEQYF. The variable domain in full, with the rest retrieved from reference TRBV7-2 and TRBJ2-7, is GAGVSQSPSNKVTEKGKDVELRCDPISGHTALYWYRQSLGQGLEFLIYFQGNSAPDKSGLPSDRFSAERTGGSVSTLTIQRTQQEDSAVYLCASSLGSGSPYEQYFGPGTRLTVT.

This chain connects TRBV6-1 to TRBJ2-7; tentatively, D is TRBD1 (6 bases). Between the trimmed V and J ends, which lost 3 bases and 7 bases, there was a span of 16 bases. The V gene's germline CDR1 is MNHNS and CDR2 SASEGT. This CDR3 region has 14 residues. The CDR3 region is CASSDRAAQGEQYF. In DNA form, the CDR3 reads TGTGCCAGCAGTGATCGGGCCGCCCAGGGGGAGCAGTACTTC.

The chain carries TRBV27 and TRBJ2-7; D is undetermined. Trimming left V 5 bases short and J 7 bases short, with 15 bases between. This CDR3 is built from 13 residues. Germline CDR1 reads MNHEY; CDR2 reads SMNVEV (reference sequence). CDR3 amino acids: CASSPLQLTEQYF. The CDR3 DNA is TGTGCCAGCAGTCCTTTGCAACTAACGGAGCAGTACTTC.

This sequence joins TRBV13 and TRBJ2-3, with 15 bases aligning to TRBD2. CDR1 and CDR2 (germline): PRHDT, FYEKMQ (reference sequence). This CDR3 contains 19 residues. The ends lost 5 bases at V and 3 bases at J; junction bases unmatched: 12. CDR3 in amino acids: CASSPGLAGGPVQTDTQYF. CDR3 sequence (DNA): TGTGCCAGCAGCCCGGGACTAGCGGGAGGCCCTGTTCAAACAGATACGCAGTATTTT. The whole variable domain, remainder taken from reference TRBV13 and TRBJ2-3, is AAGVIQSPRHLIKEKRETATLKCYPIPRHDTVYWYQQGPGQDPQFLISFYEKMQSDKGSIPDRFSAQQFSDYHSELNMSSLELGDSALYFCASSPGLAGGPVQTDTQYFGPGTRLTVL.

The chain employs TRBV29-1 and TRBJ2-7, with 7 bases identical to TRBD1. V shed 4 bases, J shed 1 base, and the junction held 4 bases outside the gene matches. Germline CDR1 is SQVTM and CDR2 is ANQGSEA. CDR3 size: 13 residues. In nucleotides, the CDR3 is TGCAGCGTTGGACAGGGATCTTCCTACGAGCAGTACTTC. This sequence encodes CSVGQGSSYEQYF.

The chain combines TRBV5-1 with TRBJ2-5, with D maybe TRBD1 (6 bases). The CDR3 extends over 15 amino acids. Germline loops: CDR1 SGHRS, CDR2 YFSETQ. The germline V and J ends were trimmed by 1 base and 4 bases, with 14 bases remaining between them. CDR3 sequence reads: CASSLLGPGAETQYF. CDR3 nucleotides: TGCGCCAGCAGCTTGCTCGGGCCAGGGGCAGAGACCCAGTACTTC. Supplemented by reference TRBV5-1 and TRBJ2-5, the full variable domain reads KAGVTQTPRYLIKTRGQQVTLSCSPISGHRSVSWYQQTPGQGLQFLFEYFSETQRNKGNFPGRFSGRQFSNSRSEMNVSTLELGDSALYLCASSLLGPGAETQYFGPGTRLLVL.

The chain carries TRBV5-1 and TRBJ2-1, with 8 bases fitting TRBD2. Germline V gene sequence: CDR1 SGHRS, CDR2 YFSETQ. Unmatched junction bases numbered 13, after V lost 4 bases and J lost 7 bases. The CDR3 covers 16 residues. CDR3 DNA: TGCGCCAGCAGCCCCCCCGGACTAAGCGGGAGAAATGAGCAGTTCTTC. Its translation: CASSPPGLSGRNEQFF. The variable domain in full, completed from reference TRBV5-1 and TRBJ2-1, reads KAGVTQTPRYLIKTRGQQVTLSCSPISGHRSVSWYQQTPGQGLQFLFEYFSETQRNKGNFPGRFSGRQFSNSRSEMNVSTLELGDSALYLCASSPPGLSGRNEQFFGPGTRLTVL.

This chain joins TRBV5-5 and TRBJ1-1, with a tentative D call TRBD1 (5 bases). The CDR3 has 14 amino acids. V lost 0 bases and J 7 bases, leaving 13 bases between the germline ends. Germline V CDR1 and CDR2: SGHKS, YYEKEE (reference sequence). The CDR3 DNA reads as TGTGCCAGCAGCTTGGTAGGCAGGGCAAATGAAGCTTTCTTT. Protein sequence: CASSLVGRANEAFF.

CDR3 region: CASSALFGEETQYF. CDR3 in DNA: TGTGCCAGCAGCGCCCTATTCGGGGAAGAGACCCAGTACTTC. The rearrangement uses TRBV7-6 and TRBJ2-5, with TRBD2 as a possible D gene (5 bases). The CDR3 is 14 amino acids. From germline, CDR1 is SGHVS and CDR2 FNYEAQ. The V end lost 5 bases, the J end lost 3 bases, and 13 bases lay between the germline ends.